Listed below are T cell receptor beta chains from one sample, sequenced in a study of CD8+ T cells in alopecia areata. Measured with immunoSEQ multiplex PCR; TCRdb has only the in-frame clones, and not every one. The sample records 150,000 to 200,000 clones, around 60% being singletons. The material was CD8+ T cells sorted from blood, obtained at week 24, from a patient treated with tofacitinib. The receptors originated from a human donor with alopecia areata. The CDR3 runs from the conserved cysteine through the conserved F or W. Each record gives: clone size, J gene, V gene, D gene, CDR3 protein, CDR3 DNA. The D gene is left open where the match is weak. Clone size is stated in some rows and not others, as once, few, many or a class when expanded.

size: -
J: TRBJ2-3
V: TRBV27
D: -
CDR3: CASSLAGQGADTQYF
DNA: TGTGCCAGCAGCCTAGCCGGGCAGGGCGCAGATACGCAGTATTTT

size: -
J: TRBJ2-1
V: TRBV12-5
D: -
CDR3: CASKVGSYNEQFF
DNA: TGTGCTAGTAAGGTGGGATCGTACAATGAGCAGTTCTTC

size: -
J: TRBJ2-1
V: TRBV5-6
D: -
CDR3: CASSLPSNEQFF
DNA: TGTGCCAGCAGCTTGCCTTCGAATGAGCAGTTCTTC

size: -
J: TRBJ2-5
V: TRBV27
D: TRBD2
CDR3: CASSLTLGLAGARKETQYF
DNA: TGTGCCAGCAGTTTAACCCTGGGACTAGCGGGGGCAAGAAAAGAGACCCAGTACTTC

size: -
J: TRBJ2-3
V: TRBV7-9
D: -
CDR3: CASSPDGSHTDTQYF
DNA: TGTGCCAGCAGCCCGGACGGTTCCCACACAGATACGCAGTATTTT

size: few
J: TRBJ1-1
V: TRBV29-1
D: -
CDR3: CSVPTGLNTEAFF
DNA: TGCAGCGTGCCAACAGGGCTCAACACTGAAGCTTTCTTT

size: -
J: TRBJ1-2
V: TRBV27
D: -
CDR3: CASSRDMYSGYTF
DNA: TGTGCCAGCTCCCGGGACATGTACTCTGGCTACACCTTC

size: few
J: TRBJ2-7
V: TRBV6-5
D: TRBD1
CDR3: CASSPSGTGTYEQYF
DNA: TGTGCCAGCAGCCCCTCCGGGACAGGGACCTACGAGCAGTACTTC

size: -
J: TRBJ1-5
V: TRBV9
D: -
CDR3: CASSRTLSQPQHF
DNA: TGTGCCAGCAGCCGGACCCTTAGTCAGCCCCAGCATTTT

size: -
J: TRBJ1-4
V: TRBV29-1
D: -
CDR3: CSVDDDGDLTGEKLFF
DNA: TGCAGCGTTGATGACGATGGGGACCTCACGGGTGAAAAACTGTTTTTT

size: -
J: TRBJ2-7
V: TRBV15
D: -
CDR3: CATSRDLGTNYEQYF
DNA: TGTGCCACCAGCAGAGATCTCGGGACGAATTACGAGCAGTACTTC

size: -
J: TRBJ1-2
V: TRBV7-4
D: -
CDR3: CASTETGYGYTF
DNA: TGTGCCAGCACAGAAACAGGGTACGGCTACACCTTC

size: few
J: TRBJ1-2
V: TRBV5-1
D: TRBD1
CDR3: CASSSRQGADGYTF
DNA: TGCGCCAGCAGTTCGAGACAGGGGGCGGATGGCTACACCTTC

size: -
J: TRBJ1-6
V: TRBV7-9
D: -
CDR3: CASRGEGSPLHF
DNA: TGTGCCAGCAGGGGGGAAGGTTCACCCCTCCACTTT

size: -
J: TRBJ2-3
V: TRBV27
D: -
CDR3: CASSQGPYGTDTQYF
DNA: TGTGCCAGCAGTCAGGGCCCTTACGGCACAGATACGCAGTATTTT

size: -
J: TRBJ1-5
V: TRBV27
D: TRBD1
CDR3: CASSHLRDRGNQPQHF
DNA: TGTGCCAGCAGTCACCTCCGGGACAGGGGCAATCAGCCCCAGCATTTT

size: -
J: TRBJ2-3
V: TRBV2
D: TRBD2
CDR3: CASSRVLAEGTDTQYF
DNA: TGTGCCAGCAGTCGGGTGCTAGCGGAAGGCACAGATACGCAGTATTTT

size: -
J: TRBJ2-3
V: TRBV11-3
D: TRBD2
CDR3: CASSLTSGSDTQYF
DNA: TGTGCCAGCAGCTTAACTAGCGGATCAGATACGCAGTATTTT

size: many
J: TRBJ2-7
V: TRBV28
D: -
CDR3: CASSLQGANYEQYF
DNA: TGTGCCAGCAGTTTACAGGGAGCCAACTACGAGCAGTACTTC

size: -
J: TRBJ2-7
V: TRBV7-9
D: TRBD2
CDR3: CASTGGANEQYF
DNA: TGTGCCAGCACCGGGGGGGCCAACGAGCAGTACTTC

size: -
J: TRBJ2-7
V: TRBV27
D: -
CDR3: CASSLRAGSYEQYF
DNA: TGTGCCAGCAGTTTAAGGGCCGGTTCCTACGAGCAGTACTTC

size: -
J: TRBJ2-5
V: TRBV5-6
D: TRBD2
CDR3: CASSSTGTTETQYF
DNA: TGTGCCAGCAGCTCCACCGGGACTACAGAGACCCAGTACTTC

size: -
J: TRBJ1-2
V: TRBV23-1
D: TRBD1
CDR3: CASSHQGQGLANYGYTF
DNA: TGCGCCAGCAGTCACCAAGGACAGGGTTTAGCTAACTATGGCTACACCTTC

size: -
J: TRBJ2-7
V: TRBV5-1
D: -
CDR3: CASSLVSGTSRHEQYF
DNA: TGCGCCAGCAGCTTGGTATCGGGGACCAGCAGGCACGAGCAGTACTTC

size: -
J: TRBJ2-7
V: TRBV6-5
D: -
CDR3: CASSPTPRAYEQYF
DNA: TGTGCCAGCAGCCCTACTCCCAGGGCCTACGAGCAGTACTTC

size: -
J: TRBJ2-5
V: TRBV28
D: TRBD1
CDR3: CASSLQGAVYETQYF
DNA: TGTGCCAGCAGTTTACAGGGGGCAGTGTATGAGACCCAGTACTTC

size: -
J: TRBJ2-3
V: TRBV7-2
D: -
CDR3: CASSASGGSRGDTQYF
DNA: TGTGCCAGCAGCGCGTCCGGCGGTAGTAGGGGAGATACGCAGTATTTT

size: few
J: TRBJ2-7
V: TRBV6-5
D: -
CDR3: CASSYSLGYEQYF
DNA: TGTGCCAGCAGTTACTCTTTGGGCTACGAGCAGTACTTC